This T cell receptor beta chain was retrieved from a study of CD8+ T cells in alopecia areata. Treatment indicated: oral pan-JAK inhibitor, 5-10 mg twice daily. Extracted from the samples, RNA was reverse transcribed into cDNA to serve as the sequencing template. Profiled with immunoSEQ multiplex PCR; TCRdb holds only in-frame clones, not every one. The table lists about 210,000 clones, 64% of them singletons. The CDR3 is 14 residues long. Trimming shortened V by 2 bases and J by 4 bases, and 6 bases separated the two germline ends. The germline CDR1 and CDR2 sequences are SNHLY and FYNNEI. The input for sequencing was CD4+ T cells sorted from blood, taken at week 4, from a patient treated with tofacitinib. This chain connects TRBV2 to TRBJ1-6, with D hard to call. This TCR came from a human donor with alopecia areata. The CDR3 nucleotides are TGTGCCAGCAGTGAATGGGAGTATAATTCACCCCTCCACTTT. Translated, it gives CASSEWEYNSPLHF.